Presented here are 7 T cell receptor beta chains from one specimen sequenced in a study of spatial heterogeneity in lung cancer. Time point of the sample: sample taken at primary tumor resection. TCRdb fed the 5' RACE reads into MiXCR, producing one record per CDR3 protein. There are about 78,000 distinct CDR3 sequences in the sample; 7% to 9% occur only once, and roughly 7% lies in the top ten. The sequences come from PBMCs, collected at surgery. These receptors were taken from a male donor with early-stage non-small cell lung cancer.

Only a few counts were recorded for this clonotype. The chain combines TRBV24-1 with TRBJ2-3; 13 positions agree with TRBD2. The V gene end was trimmed by 1 base and the J gene end by 4 bases; junction bases not matched to a gene: 4. This CDR3 region has 17 residues. CDR1 is KGHDR and CDR2 is SFDVKD in the germline V gene. The CDR3 reads CATSDFTSGRAADTQYF. Here the CDR3 DNA reads TGTGCCACCAGTGATTTTACTAGCGGGAGGGCGGCAGATACGCAGTATTTT.

This clonotype occurred a few times. The chain employs TRBV10-2 and TRBJ2-3; TRBD2 agrees at 9 bases. Germline V CDR1 and CDR2: WSHSY, SAAADI. Germline trimming cut 6 bases from V and 2 bases from J; bases unmatched to any gene: 9. This CDR3 comprises 16 residues. In DNA, the CDR3 is TGCGCCAGCAGAGCCCTAGCGGGGTTTTACACAGATACGCAGTATTTT. This translates into CASRALAGFYTDTQYF.

This clonotype was detected only a few times. The rearrangement uses TRBV9 and TRBJ1-5; tentatively, D is TRBD1 (5 bases). The CDR3 sequence is 15 residues long. The germline V and J ends were trimmed by 0 bases and 4 bases, with 11 bases remaining between them. The germline V gene has CDR1 SGDLS and CDR2 YYNGEE. CDR3 residues: CASSVGSGPNQPQHF. CDR3 nucleotide sequence: TGTGCCAGCAGCGTAGGCTCAGGGCCAAATCAGCCCCAGCATTTT.

This clonotype has ten or more counts. The chain recombines TRBV19 with TRBJ1-5; the match to TRBD1 covers 8 bases. Trimming removed 6 bases from V and 7 bases from J; junction bases left unmatched: 11. This CDR3 has 15 residues. In germline, CDR1 is LNHDA, CDR2 SQIVND (reference sequence). CDR3 DNA: TGTGCCAGTAGCCGGGGACAGGTTGAAGACCAGCCCCAGCATTTT. Amino acid sequence: CASSRGQVEDQPQHF.

This clonotype appeared many times. The chain carries TRBV27 and TRBJ2-1; the D gene is possibly TRBD2 (6 bases). Germline loops: CDR1 MNHEY, CDR2 SMNVEV (reference sequence). Trimming shortened V by 2 bases and J by 3 bases, and 8 bases separated the two germline ends. The CDR3 length is 14 residues. The CDR3 DNA is TGTGCCAGCAGTTTAGCGGGGTACTACAATGAGCAGTTCTTC. Translated: CASSLAGYYNEQFF.

This clonotype was counted many times. The chain is built from TRBV6-2 or TRBV6-3 and TRBJ1-5; D unresolved. The germline V and J ends were trimmed by 4 bases and 11 bases, with 12 bases remaining between them. The CDR3 sequence is 12 residues long. From germline, CDR1 is MNHEY and CDR2 SVGEGT. In nucleotides, the CDR3 is TGTGCCAGCAGTTCCCTCCACGTGACCCAGCATTTT. Protein product: CASSSLHVTQHF.

This clonotype came up a few times. The chain links TRBV27 to TRBJ1-1, with D perhaps matching TRBD1 (5 bases). Trimming pared 2 bases from V and 2 bases from J, leaving 15 bases between. CDR1 and CDR2 (germline): MNHEY, SMNVEV (reference sequence). The CDR3 is 16 residues long. CDR3 sequence: CASSLTPGRINTEAFF. The CDR3 DNA reads as TGTGCCAGCAGTTTAACACCGGGACGGATAAACACTGAAGCTTTCTTT.